A selection of T cell receptor beta chains follows, all from one sample in a study of blood T cells in healthy people across ages. Via MiXCR, TCRdb re-called the 5' RACE reads, giving one row per CDR3 protein. The repertoire holds just over 1 million distinct CDR3 sequences, with 40% to 55% as singletons. The sequencing input was blood. These receptors were taken from an older woman in good health. The CDR3 runs from the conserved cysteine through the conserved F or W. The D gene is left open where the match is weak. Only some rows state a clone size, as once, few, many or a class for expanded clones.

V gene	clone size	J gene	D gene	CDR3 DNA	CDR3 protein
TRBV29-1	-	TRBJ2-3	TRBD2	TGCAGCGGCGGGACTAGCATAGATACGCAGTATTTT	CSGGTSIDTQYF
TRBV7-9	-	TRBJ2-1	TRBD1	TGTGCCAGCAGCTTAGCGGCGAGGACAGGGGGGTACAATGAGCAGTTCTTC	CASSLAARTGGYNEQFF
TRBV5-1	few	TRBJ2-7	TRBD2	TGCGCCAGCAGCTTGGTAGCGGGAGAGCGGACCTACGAGCAGTACTTC	CASSLVAGERTYEQYF
TRBV29-1	many	TRBJ2-7	-	TGCAGCGTTGGAACAACAGCCCCCTACGAGCAGTACTTC	CSVGTTAPYEQYF
TRBV6-6	few	TRBJ2-3	-	TGTGCCAGCAGTTATGAAGCGAACACAGATACGCAGTATTTT	CASSYEANTDTQYF
TRBV20-1	many	TRBJ2-1	-	TGCAGTGCTAGAGATATATATGTAACAAAAGGGTACGGCAATGAGCAGTTCTTC	CSARDIYVTKGYGNEQFF
TRBV27	-	TRBJ2-2	-	TGTGCCAGCAGTTTACCATCCACCGGGGAGCTGTTTTTT	CASSLPSTGELFF
TRBV29-1	-	TRBJ2-7	TRBD1	TGCAGCGCCGAAAGGGGACAGGGGAGCGGGGACCCCTACGAGCAGTACTTC	CSAERGQGSGDPYEQYF
TRBV6-1	-	TRBJ2-5	TRBD1	TGTGCCACCATAAGGACAGGGGAGCAGTACTTC	CATIRTGEQYF
TRBV2	few	TRBJ2-6	TRBD2	TGTGCCAGCAAAGAGACTAGCGCCAGCTCTGGGGCCAACGTCCTGACTTTC	CASKETSASSGANVLTF
TRBV20-1	-	TRBJ2-7	TRBD1	TGCAGTGCTCGAGATACAGGGGGCTACGAGCAGTACTTC	CSARDTGGYEQYF
TRBV11-1	-	TRBJ2-5	-	TGTGCCAGCAGCTTAGCAGAGGGGGCCGGGACTGTTAAGTACTTC	CASSLAEGAGTVKYF
TRBV20-1	few	TRBJ2-7	-	TGCAGTGCTAGAGATCAGGTTAACGAGCAGTACTTC	CSARDQVNEQYF
TRBV3-1	-	TRBJ1-6	TRBD1	TGTGCCAGCAGCCAAGGGGACAGGGCGGTGCCCCTCCACTTT	CASSQGDRAVPLHF
TRBV4-1	-	TRBJ2-1	-	TGCGCCAGCAGCCAGCCGGGGAGTAGGGATGAGCAGTTCTTC	CASSQPGSRDEQFF
TRBV4-1	-	TRBJ2-5	TRBD1	TGCGCCAGCAGCCAAGTTTTACAGGGGGTACCCCAAGAGACCCTGTACTTC	CASSQVLQGVPQETLYF
TRBV20-1	-	TRBJ1-2	TRBD1	TGCAGTGCTAGAGGGGTGGCAGGGGGGGGTGTCTATGGCTACACCTTC	CSARGVAGGGVYGYTF
TRBV29-1	-	TRBJ1-2	TRBD1	TGCAGCGTTGAACTCCCGGGACAGATTGCCGTCTATGGCTACACCTTC	CSVELPGQIAVYGYTF
TRBV7-9	-	TRBJ2-1	TRBD1	TGTGCCAGCAGCTTTACGACAGGGAGTTTGGGTGAGCAGTTCTTC	CASSFTTGSLGEQFF
TRBV29-1	many	TRBJ2-1	TRBD1	TGCAGCGTTGTACAGGACAGGGCACTCCGTGGGCAGTTCTTC	CSVVQDRALRGQFF
TRBV7-2	-	TRBJ2-7	TRBD2	TGTGCCAGCAGGAGGACTAGCGGGAGCTGGGGATTGGAGCAGTACTTC	CASRRTSGSWGLEQYF
TRBV20-1	few	TRBJ1-6	-	TGCAGTGTAAAGGACAGCATGGGGACACCCCTCCACTTT	CSVKDSMGTPLHF
TRBV7-9	-	TRBJ2-1	-	TGTACCAGCAGCCCAAACAATGCGCAGTTCTTC	CTSSPNNAQFF
TRBV2	-	TRBJ1-1	-	TGTGCCAGCAGCTGGGGCGGAGCCCGGTTGGAAGCTTTCTTT	CASSWGGARLEAFF
TRBV5-6	many	TRBJ2-4	-	TGTGCCAGCAGCTCCAAACCGGCCAGACTAGCCAAAAACATTCAGTACTTC	CASSSKPARLAKNIQYF
TRBV30	few	TRBJ2-7	TRBD1	TGTGCCTGGAGTGAGGGACAGGGGGTCCACGAGCAGTACTTC	CAWSEGQGVHEQYF
TRBV4-1	few	TRBJ2-7	-	TGCGCCAGCAGCCAAGAGGGGGGTCGAGAGCAGTACTTC	CASSQEGGREQYF
TRBV11-2	-	TRBJ2-4	-	TGTGCCAGCAGCTTAACAGGTCCGTCCAAAAACATTCAGTACTTC	CASSLTGPSKNIQYF
TRBV30	-	TRBJ2-7	TRBD1	TGTGCCTGGAGTCGGGACAGGGAGGGCGAGCAGTACTTC	CAWSRDREGEQYF
TRBV5-1	few	TRBJ2-7	-	TGCGCCAGCAGTCCGATTGGCGGGAAGACCTCCTACGAGCAGTACTTC	CASSPIGGKTSYEQYF
TRBV7-9	many	TRBJ1-2	-	TGTGCCAGCAGACCCAGGGGTGGCGGCTACACCTTC	CASRPRGGGYTF
TRBV12-3/TRBV12-4	-	TRBJ2-7	TRBD1	TGTGCCAGCAGTTTAACCCTGGGACAGGGGATCTACGAGCAGTACTTC	CASSLTLGQGIYEQYF
TRBV20-1	-	TRBJ2-3	TRBD1	TGCAGTGCTCCCGGGACAGTGCCACGCACAGATACGCAGTATTTT	CSAPGTVPRTDTQYF
TRBV24-1	-	TRBJ2-7	-	TGTGCCACCAGTGATTTGCAGCACCGACTCCCCTACGAGCAGTACTTC	CATSDLQHRLPYEQYF
TRBV7-9	-	TRBJ2-1	TRBD2	TGTGCCAGCAGCCCAGCGGGGGGCCGGTACAATGAGCAGTTCTTC	CASSPAGGRYNEQFF
TRBV27	few	TRBJ2-7	TRBD1	TGTGCCAGCAGTTGGTCGACAGGGTCCTACGAGCAGTACTTC	CASSWSTGSYEQYF
TRBV29-1	few	TRBJ2-7	-	TGCAGCGTTACAGTGAGCTACGAGCAGTACTTC	CSVTVSYEQYF
TRBV20-1	-	TRBJ2-7	TRBD2	TGCAGTGCTAGAGTTCCGGGAGGTAGGAACGAGCAGTACTTC	CSARVPGGRNEQYF
TRBV20-1	-	TRBJ2-7	TRBD2	TGCAGTGCCAGATCCCCCGGCTGCGCGGGACTAGCGACGTACGAGCAGTACTTC	CSARSPGCAGLATYEQYF
TRBV11-2	many	TRBJ2-7	-	TGTGCCAGCAGCTTACCTACATCCTACGAGCAGTACTTC	CASSLPTSYEQYF
TRBV4-1	once	TRBJ2-3	-	TGCGCCAGCAGCAAGAAGGATGCTAGCACAGATGCGCAGTATTTT	CASSKKDASTDAQYF
TRBV5-5	-	TRBJ2-1	-	TGTGCCAGCAGCATTTTGTGGGAAATCTACAATGAGCAGTTCTTC	CASSILWEIYNEQFF
TRBV20-1	few	TRBJ2-1	-	TGCAGTGGATCGGGTCCACACAATGAGCAGTTCTTC	CSGSGPHNEQFF
TRBV5-5	few	TRBJ2-5	TRBD1	TGTGCCAGCAGCTTCCCGGGACAGGGTACGGAGACCCAGTACTTC	CASSFPGQGTETQYF
TRBV5-1	few	TRBJ2-3	-	TGCGCCAGCAGCTTGGAGCCTTCTAGCACAGATACGCAGTATTTT	CASSLEPSSTDTQYF
TRBV2	-	TRBJ2-6	TRBD1	TGTGCCAGCAGTGGACAGGGTACTGGGGCCAACGTCCTGACTTTC	CASSGQGTGANVLTF
TRBV27	-	TRBJ2-7	TRBD2	TGTGCCAGCGGGTTAGCGGGAGGCTCCTACGAGCAGTACTTC	CASGLAGGSYEQYF
TRBV29-1	few	TRBJ2-7	-	TGCAGCGCCGGGATAGACGCCTACGAGCAGTACTTC	CSAGIDAYEQYF
TRBV27	-	TRBJ2-3	TRBD2	TGTGCCAGCAGTTTAAGGCGGGAGAGCACAGATACGCAGTATTTT	CASSLRRESTDTQYF
TRBV20-1	-	TRBJ2-7	TRBD1	TGCAGTGCTAAAGGGACAGGGTTCGAGCAGTACTTC	CSAKGTGFEQYF
TRBV20-1	-	TRBJ1-2	-	TGCAGTTCGGAGGCAGGCACTAACTATGGCTACACCTTC	CSSEAGTNYGYTF
TRBV30	-	TRBJ1-2	-	TGTGCCTGGACCCCCCCAGTCCGGGACACCTATGGCTACACCTTC	CAWTPPVRDTYGYTF
TRBV10-3	-	TRBJ2-3	TRBD1	TGTGCCATCAGGGGGGGGACAGGGGCAGATACGCAGTATTTT	CAIRGGTGADTQYF
TRBV5-5	-	TRBJ2-1	TRBD2	TGTGCCAGCAGCCGGGACGGCTTAGCGGGAGGGGGGAACAATGAGCAGTTCTTC	CASSRDGLAGGGNNEQFF
TRBV11-2	many	TRBJ2-5	-	TGTGCCAGCAGCCTAAGAGGACAGCAAGAGACCCAGTACTTC	CASSLRGQQETQYF
TRBV14	few	TRBJ2-1	-	TGTGCCAGCAGCCCAGGCCCGGGACACACGTTCTTTAGCTCCTACAATGAGCAGTTCTTC	CASSPGPGHTFFSSYNEQFF
TRBV20-1	-	TRBJ1-2	-	TGCAGTGCTAGAGATTACAGGGAAGTCAATGGCTACACCTTC	CSARDYREVNGYTF
TRBV11-2	few	TRBJ2-3	-	TGTGCCAGCAGCTTAGGACAGGCATACACAGATACGCAGTATTTT	CASSLGQAYTDTQYF
TRBV3-1	-	TRBJ2-7	-	TGTGCCAGCAGCCAAGAGGCAGCCCCCTCCGGGAAGCAGTACTTC	CASSQEAAPSGKQYF